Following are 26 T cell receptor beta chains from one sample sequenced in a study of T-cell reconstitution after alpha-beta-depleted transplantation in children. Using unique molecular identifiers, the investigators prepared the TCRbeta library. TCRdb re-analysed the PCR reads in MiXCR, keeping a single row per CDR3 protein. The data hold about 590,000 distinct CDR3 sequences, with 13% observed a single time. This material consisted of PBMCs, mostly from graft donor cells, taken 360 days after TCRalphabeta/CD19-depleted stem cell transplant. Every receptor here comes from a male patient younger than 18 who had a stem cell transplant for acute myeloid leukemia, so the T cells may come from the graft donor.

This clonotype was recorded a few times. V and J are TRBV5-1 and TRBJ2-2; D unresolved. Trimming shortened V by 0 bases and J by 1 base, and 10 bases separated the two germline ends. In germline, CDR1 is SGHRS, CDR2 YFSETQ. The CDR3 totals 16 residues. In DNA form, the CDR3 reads TGCGCCAGCAGCTTGGCCGATGGTTTGAACACCGGGGAGCTGTTTTTT. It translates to CASSLADGLNTGELFF.

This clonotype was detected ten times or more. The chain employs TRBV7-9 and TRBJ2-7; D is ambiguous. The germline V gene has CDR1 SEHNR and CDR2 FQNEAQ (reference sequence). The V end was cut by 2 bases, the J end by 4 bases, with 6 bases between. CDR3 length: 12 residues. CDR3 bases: TGTGCCAGCAGCTTAATATGGTACGAGCAGTACTTC. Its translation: CASSLIWYEQYF.

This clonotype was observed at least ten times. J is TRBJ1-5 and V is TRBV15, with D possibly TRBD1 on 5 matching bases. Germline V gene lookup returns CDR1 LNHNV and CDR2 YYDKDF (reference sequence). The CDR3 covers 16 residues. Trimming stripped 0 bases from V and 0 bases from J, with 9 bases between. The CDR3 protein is CATSRDRQNSNQPQHF. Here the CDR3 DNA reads TGTGCCACCAGCAGAGATAGACAGAATAGCAATCAGCCCCAGCATTTT.

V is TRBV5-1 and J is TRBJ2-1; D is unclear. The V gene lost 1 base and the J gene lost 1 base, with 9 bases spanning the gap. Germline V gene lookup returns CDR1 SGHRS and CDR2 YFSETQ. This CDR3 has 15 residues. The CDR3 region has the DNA TGCGCCAGCAGCTTGTACTTTGGGTCCTACAATGAGCAGTTCTTC. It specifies CASSLYFGSYNEQFF.

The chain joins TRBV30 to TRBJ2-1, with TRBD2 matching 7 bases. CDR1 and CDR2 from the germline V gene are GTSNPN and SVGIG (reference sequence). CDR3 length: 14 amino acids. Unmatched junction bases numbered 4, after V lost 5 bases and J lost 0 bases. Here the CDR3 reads CAWWGGDSYNEQFF. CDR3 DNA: TGTGCCTGGTGGGGGGGGGACTCCTACAATGAGCAGTTCTTC.

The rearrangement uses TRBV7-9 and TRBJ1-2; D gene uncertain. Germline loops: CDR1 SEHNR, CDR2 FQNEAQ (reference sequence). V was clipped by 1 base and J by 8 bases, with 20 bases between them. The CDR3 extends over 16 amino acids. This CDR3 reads CASSLGIGGSRRGYTF. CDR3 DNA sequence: TGTGCCAGCAGCTTAGGAATAGGCGGGTCCCGGCGGGGCTACACCTTC.

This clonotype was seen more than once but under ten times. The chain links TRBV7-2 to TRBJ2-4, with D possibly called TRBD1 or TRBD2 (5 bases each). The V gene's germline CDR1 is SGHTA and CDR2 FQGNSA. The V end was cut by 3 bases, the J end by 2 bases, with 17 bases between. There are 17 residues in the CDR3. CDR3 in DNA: TGTGCCAGCAGCTTCGCTGGGGGTTCCCTTACCAAAAACATTCAGTACTTC. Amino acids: CASSFAGGSLTKNIQYF.

This chain's CDR3 is CSVRQGAQETQYF. The CDR3 nucleotides are TGCAGCGTTCGACAGGGGGCACAAGAGACCCAGTACTTC. This chain joins TRBV29-1 and TRBJ2-5; the match to TRBD1 covers 10 bases. From germline, CDR1 is SQVTM and CDR2 ANQGSEA. Germline trimming cut 5 bases from V and 2 bases from J; bases unmatched to any gene: 2. This CDR3 region has 13 residues. Using reference TRBV29-1 and TRBJ2-5 for the parts outside the CDR3, the full variable domain is SAVISQKPSRDICQRGTSLTIQCQVDSQVTMMFWYRQQPGQSLTLIATANQGSEATYESGFVIDKFPISRPNLTFSTLTVSNMSPEDSSIYLCSVRQGAQETQYFGPGTRLLVL.

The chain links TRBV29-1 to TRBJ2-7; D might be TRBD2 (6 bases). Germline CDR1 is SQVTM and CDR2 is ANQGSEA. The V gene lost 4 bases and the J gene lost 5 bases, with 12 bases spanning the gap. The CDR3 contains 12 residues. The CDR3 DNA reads TGCAGCGTTGGTCTAGCGAGGGACGAGCAGTACTTC. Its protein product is CSVGLARDEQYF.

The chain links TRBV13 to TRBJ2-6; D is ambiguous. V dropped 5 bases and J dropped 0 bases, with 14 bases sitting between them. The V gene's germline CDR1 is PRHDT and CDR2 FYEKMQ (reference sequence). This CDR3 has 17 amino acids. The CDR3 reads CASSPTLDLSGANVLTF. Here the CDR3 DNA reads TGTGCCAGCAGCCCGACCCTGGACCTCTCTGGGGCCAACGTCCTGACTTTC. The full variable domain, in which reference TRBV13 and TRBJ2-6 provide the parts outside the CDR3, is AAGVIQSPRHLIKEKRETATLKCYPIPRHDTVYWYQQGPGQDPQFLISFYEKMQSDKGSIPDRFSAQQFSDYHSELNMSSLELGDSALYFCASSPTLDLSGANVLTFGAGSRLTVL.

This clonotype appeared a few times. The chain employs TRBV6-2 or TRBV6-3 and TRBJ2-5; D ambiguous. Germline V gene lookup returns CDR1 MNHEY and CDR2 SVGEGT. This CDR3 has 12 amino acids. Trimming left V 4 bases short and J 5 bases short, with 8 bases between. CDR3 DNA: TGTGCCAGCAGTTCCTTTGACGAGACCCAGTACTTC. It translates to CASSSFDETQYF.

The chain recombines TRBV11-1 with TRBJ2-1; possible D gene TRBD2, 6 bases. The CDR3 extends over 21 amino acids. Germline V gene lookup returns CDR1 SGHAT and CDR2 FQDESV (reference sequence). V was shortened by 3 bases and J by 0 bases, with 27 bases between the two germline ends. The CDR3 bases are TGTGCCAGCAGCTTTCCCCTTGAACGGGAGCCCCTTTTAAGCTCCTACAATGAGCAGTTCTTC. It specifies CASSFPLEREPLLSSYNEQFF.

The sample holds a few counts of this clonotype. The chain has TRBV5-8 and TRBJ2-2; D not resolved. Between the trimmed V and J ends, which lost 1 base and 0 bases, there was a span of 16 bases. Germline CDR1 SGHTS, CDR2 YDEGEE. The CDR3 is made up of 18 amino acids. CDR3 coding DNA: TGTGCCAGCAGCTTGCGCGCCGGAATTTATGCGAACACCGGGGAGCTGTTTTTT. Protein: CASSLRAGIYANTGELFF.

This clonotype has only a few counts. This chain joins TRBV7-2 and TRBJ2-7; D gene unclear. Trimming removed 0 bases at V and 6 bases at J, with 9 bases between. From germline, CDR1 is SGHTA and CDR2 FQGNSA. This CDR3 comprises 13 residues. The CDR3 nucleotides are TGTGCCAGCAGCTTAGCGATGGCAGGCGAGCAGTACTTC. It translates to CASSLAMAGEQYF.

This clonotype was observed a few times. The CDR3 DNA reads TGTGCCAGCAGCTACGGGACACTAAATGAAAAACTGTTTTTT. The encoded protein is CASSYGTLNEKLFF. The rearrangement uses TRBV6-2 or TRBV6-3 and TRBJ1-4; the D gene is possibly TRBD1 (6 bases). Trimming took off 6 bases at V and 5 bases at J, with 13 bases between the two ends. Germline lookup yields CDR1 MNHEY and CDR2 SVGEGT. The CDR3 runs 14 residues.

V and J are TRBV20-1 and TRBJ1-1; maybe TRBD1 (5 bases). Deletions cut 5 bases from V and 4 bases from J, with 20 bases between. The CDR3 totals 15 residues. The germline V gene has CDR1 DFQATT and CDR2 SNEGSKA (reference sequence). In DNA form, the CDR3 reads TGCAGTGCTGTCTTCTCGGGCGGGACGGGCACTGAAGCTTTCTTT. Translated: CSAVFSGGTGTEAFF.

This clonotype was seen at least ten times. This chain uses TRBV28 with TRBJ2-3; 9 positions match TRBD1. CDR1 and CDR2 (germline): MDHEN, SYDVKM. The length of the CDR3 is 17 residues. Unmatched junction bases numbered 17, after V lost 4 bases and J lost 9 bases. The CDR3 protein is CASSSSGQGRTRRTQYF. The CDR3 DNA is TGTGCCAGCAGTTCCTCGGGACAGGGCCGCACTAGGAGGACGCAGTATTTT.

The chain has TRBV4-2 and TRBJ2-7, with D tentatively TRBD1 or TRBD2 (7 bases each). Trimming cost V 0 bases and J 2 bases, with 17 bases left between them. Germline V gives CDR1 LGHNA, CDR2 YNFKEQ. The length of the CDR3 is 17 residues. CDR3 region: CASSQEFLTGRAYEQYF. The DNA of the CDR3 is TGTGCCAGCAGCCAAGAGTTTTTGACAGGGAGGGCCTACGAGCAGTACTTC.

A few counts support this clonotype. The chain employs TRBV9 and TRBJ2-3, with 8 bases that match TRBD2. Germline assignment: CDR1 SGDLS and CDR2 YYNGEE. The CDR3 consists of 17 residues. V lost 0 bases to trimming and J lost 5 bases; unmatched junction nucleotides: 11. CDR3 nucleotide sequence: TGTGCCAGCAGCGTAGTTGGAAGCGGGGGAGGTATAGATACGCAGTATTTT. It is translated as CASSVVGSGGGIDTQYF. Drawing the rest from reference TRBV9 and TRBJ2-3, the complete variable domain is DSGVTQTPKHLITATGQRVTLRCSPRSGDLSVYWYQQSLDQGLQFLIQYYNGEERAKGNILERFSAQQFPDLHSELNLSSLELGDSALYFCASSVVGSGGGIDTQYFGPGTRLTVL.

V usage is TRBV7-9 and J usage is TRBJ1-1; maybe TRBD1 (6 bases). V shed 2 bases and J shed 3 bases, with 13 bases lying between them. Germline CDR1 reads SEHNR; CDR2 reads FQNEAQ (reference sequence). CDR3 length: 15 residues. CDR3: CASSLRSGGHTEAFF. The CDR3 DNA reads TGTGCCAGCAGCTTAAGGTCCGGGGGCCACACTGAAGCTTTCTTT.

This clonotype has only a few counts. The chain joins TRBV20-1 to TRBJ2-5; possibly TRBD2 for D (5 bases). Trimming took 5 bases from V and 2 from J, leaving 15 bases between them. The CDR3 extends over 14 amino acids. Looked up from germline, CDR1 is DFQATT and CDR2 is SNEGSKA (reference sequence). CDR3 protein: CSADPLGDQETQYF. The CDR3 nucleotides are TGCAGTGCTGATCCTCTCGGGGATCAAGAGACCCAGTACTTC.

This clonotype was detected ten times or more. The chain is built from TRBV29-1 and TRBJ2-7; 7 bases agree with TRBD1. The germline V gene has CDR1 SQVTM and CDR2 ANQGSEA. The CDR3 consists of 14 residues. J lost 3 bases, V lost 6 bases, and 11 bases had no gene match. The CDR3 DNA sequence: TGCAGCGTACAGAGGACAGGAGCTTACTACGAGCAGTACTTC. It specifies CSVQRTGAYYEQYF.

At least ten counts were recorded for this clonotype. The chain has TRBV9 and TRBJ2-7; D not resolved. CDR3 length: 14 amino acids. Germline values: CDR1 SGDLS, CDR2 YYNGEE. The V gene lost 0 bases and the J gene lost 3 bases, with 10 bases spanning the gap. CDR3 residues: CASSVDQSGYEQYF. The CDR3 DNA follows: TGTGCCAGCAGCGTAGATCAGTCAGGCTACGAGCAGTACTTC.

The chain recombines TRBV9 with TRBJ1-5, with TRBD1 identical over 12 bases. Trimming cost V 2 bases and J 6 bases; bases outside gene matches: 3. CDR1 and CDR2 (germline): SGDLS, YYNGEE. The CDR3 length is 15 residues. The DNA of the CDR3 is TGTGCCAGCAGCGTGGGGACAGGGGGCGGTCAGCCCCAGCATTTT. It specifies CASSVGTGGGQPQHF.

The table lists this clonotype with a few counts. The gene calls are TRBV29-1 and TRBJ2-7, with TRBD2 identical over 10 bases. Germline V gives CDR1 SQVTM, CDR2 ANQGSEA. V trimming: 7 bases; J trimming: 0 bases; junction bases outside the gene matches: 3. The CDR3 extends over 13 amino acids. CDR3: CSALAGGSYEQYF. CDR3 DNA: TGCAGCGCTTTAGCGGGAGGCTCCTACGAGCAGTACTTC.

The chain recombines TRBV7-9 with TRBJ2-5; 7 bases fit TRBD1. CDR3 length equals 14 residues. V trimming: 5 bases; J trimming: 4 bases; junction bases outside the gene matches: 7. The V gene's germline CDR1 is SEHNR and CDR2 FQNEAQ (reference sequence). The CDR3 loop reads CASSTRTGGETQYF. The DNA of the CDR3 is TGTGCCAGCAGCACCCGGACAGGAGGAGAGACCCAGTACTTC. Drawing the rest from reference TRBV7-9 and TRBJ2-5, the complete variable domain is DTGVSQNPRHKITKRGQNVTFRCDPISEHNRLYWYRQTLGQGPEFLTYFQNEAQLEKSRLLSDRFSAERPKGSFSTLEIQRTEQGDSAMYLCASSTRTGGETQYFGPGTRLLVL.